Only a few counts were recorded for the clone carrying this T cell receptor (beta chain). The antigen is not known. This CDR3 comprises 13 residues. V lost 3 bases to trimming and J lost 7 bases; unmatched junction nucleotides: 4. The germline V gene encodes CDR1 SGHKS and CDR2 YYEKEE (reference sequence). Specified time point: newly diagnosed GD, antithyroid drugs for less than 3 months. PBMC-extracted RNA yielded the TCR library. This sample is part of a study of regulatory T cells in long-lasting Graves disease. Points from the study as a whole: Between persistent patients, more than 2,500 public clonotypes were shared, exceeding the 966 shared between new patients. It was peripheral blood alone, not thyroid tissue, that was studied.

CDR3-region Arm-PCR and iRepertoire HTBI primers produced the TCR beta libraries. One entry per CDR3 protein, called by TCRdb with MiXCR from the multiplex PCR reads. The sample contains some 460,000 distinct CDR3 sequences, roughly 17% of which appear only once. The same data also contributed to another study, on T cells in Graves' hyperthyroidism and ophthalmopathy. As that study records: Lactation, pregnancy, other autoimmune disease or uncontrolled infection led to exclusion of patients.

The material was peripheral blood mononuclear cells (PBMCs), obtained at new diagnosis, from a patient treated with antithyroid drugs. The origin of this receptor is a man aged 40-49 years with Graves disease. This rearrangement joins TRBV5-5 to TRBJ1-2, with TRBD1 matching over 9 bases. The DNA for the CDR3 is TGTGCCAGCAGCTCACAGGGGGCTGGTGGCTACACCTTC. Protein: CASSSQGAGGYTF.